This record looks at one T cell receptor beta chain sequence and its context. This clone's antigen is unknown. Base-call qualities are not available, and no considerably larger clone is one nucleotide away. The sample comes from a study of OX40 agonist ivuxolimab in advanced cancers. The study in broad terms: Ivuxolimab, which targeted the costimulatory receptor OX40 (CD134), was an agonistic, fully human IgG2 monoclonal antibody. Of the roughly 52 dose-escalation patients, hepatocellular carcinoma was present in about 20, melanoma in approximately 15, renal cell carcinoma in 9 and head and neck cancer in 9. Intravenous ivuxolimab was administered to patients every 2 weeks at six dose levels: 0.01, 0.1, 0.3, 1.5, 3 and 10 mg/kg. Partial responses occurred in three dose-escalation patients, of whom one had hepatocellular carcinoma and two had cutaneous melanoma. The dose-escalation cohort was around 83% male with a mean age of about 65 years, ranging from 23 to 79. Peripheral TCRbeta sequencing was intended to test whether TCR sequence diversity was altered and clonal T-cell expansion was caused by ivuxolimab. The paper reports the monotherapy dose-escalation portion (N of about 54 patients) of the phase I ivuxolimab trial. Prior anti-PD-1, anti-PD-L1 or anti-CTLA-4 therapy was permitted, and 40% to 50% of dose-escalation patients had received checkpoint inhibitors. Broad study findings and their caveats: At doses of 0.1 to 3.0 mg/kg, clonal expansion of both CD4+ and CD8+ blood T cells was observed from baseline to week 6. The antigen specificity of the clonally expanded peripheral T cells was not determined. In the 0.1-3.0 mg/kg groups, partial responders had among the lowest normalized peripheral clonal expansion, particularly in CD8+ T cells. After ivuxolimab, more expanded clones were found on average in CD8+ T cells than in CD4+ T cells. Low levels of normalized T-cell clonal expansion were also shown by some nonresponding patients.

The trial excluded patients who had a history of autoimmune disease or were on systemic immunosuppression. Peripheral blood for TCR sequencing was collected from all dose cohorts at baseline, on cycle 4 day 1, and on cycle 7 day 1. Samples were obtained from an open-label, multicenter, first-in-human phase I dose-escalation trial of ivuxolimab. The trial enrolled adults with locally advanced or metastatic head and neck squamous cell, hepatocellular, melanoma or renal cell carcinoma. CD4+ and CD8+ T cells were sorted separately from peripheral blood before TCR sequencing. Genomic DNA was isolated from the sorted cells so that the TCRbeta CDR3 region could be sequenced. TCRbeta CDR3 regions were sequenced using the immunoSEQ Assay. Entries here come from immuneACCESS through TCRdb and include only in-frame sequences with V and J called. Some clones fail to appear in such tables; in the studies checked, an unresolved V gene covers under half of the shortfall, and the cause of the remainder is unknown. Here the sample has under 60,000 clones; approximately 90% occur a single time. The top ten clonotypes cover approximately 5% of the sample.

Based on the germline V gene, the CDR1 and CDR2 sequences are SGHDT and YYEEEE. V is cut back by 5 bases and J by 7 bases, with 11 bases in the junction unmatched. Including cysteine and phenylalanine, the CDR3 has 15 amino acids. CDR3 DNA is the only sequence kept; it has 45 bases, read in frame from the first base. This specimen was CD4+ or CD8+ T cells sorted from blood, taken in a trial of the OX40 agonist ivuxolimab. The clonotype originates from an adult with an advanced solid tumor such as melanoma, head and neck, liver or kidney cancer. Recombination joined TRBV5-6 with TRBJ2-2; 7 bases in the junction line up with TRBD2. The CDR3 protein is CASRMKTSWGGELFF. The nucleotide sequence reads TGTGCCAGCAGGATGAAGACTAGCTGGGGCGGGGAGCTGTTTTTT.